Sequencing of this T cell receptor (beta chain) was carried out in a study of T cell repertoires in cytomegalovirus infection. Study-level information: In public TCR beta signatures, there were indications of both CMV infection and matching HLA type. Regarding the study as a whole: Pooled public TCR beta family frequency picked out CMV carriers with the relevant HLA. In two of eight donors, the top clonotype was HLA-C-restricted CMV-specific.

A single record per CDR3 protein comes from TCRdb applying MiXCR to the reads. The table shows more than 150,000 distinct CDR3 sequences, with about 20% occurring only once. The V and J ends lost 1 base and 2 bases respectively, with 9 bases between them. CDR1 is SGHAT and CDR2 is FQNNGV in the germline V gene. This CDR3 has 16 residues. A word on this clonotype: The antigen is unknown.

The sequencing sample was made of PBMCs. V gene TRBV11-2 combines with J gene TRBJ1-6; a weak D match, TRBD1 (6 bases). The origin of this receptor is a human donor in good health (CMV status not recorded). Some clones in this sample may be carry-over from other donors' samples. This chain's CDR3 is CASSLGRDTYNSPLHF. The CDR3, as DNA: TGTGCCAGCAGCTTAGGACGGGACACCTATAATTCACCCCTCCACTTT. Complete variable domain (other parts from reference TRBV11-2 and TRBJ1-6): EAGVAQSPRYKIIEKRQSVAFWCNPISGHATLYWYQQILGQGPKLLIQFQNNGVVDDSQLPKDRFSAERLKGVDSTLKIQPAKLEDSAVYLCASSLGRDTYNSPLHFGNGTRLTVT.